Each of the 26 T cell receptor beta chains below was sequenced from the same sample in a study of blood T cell repertoires in COVID-19. The repertoire was sequenced with immunoSEQ multiplex PCR; TCRdb's copy has only in-frame clones and lacks some. Of about 210,000 clones listed, 88% were seen once; the top ten hold roughly 0.69%. What was sequenced was peripheral blood. Receptors were obtained from a man aged 35 to 55 with acute or convalescent COVID-19.

The rearrangement links TRBV7-3 to TRBJ2-1, with D perhaps TRBD1 (6 bases). Germline V gives CDR1 SGHTA, CDR2 FQGTGA. V shed 4 bases and J shed 10 bases, with 20 bases lying between them. The length of the CDR3 is 15 residues. The CDR3 region has the DNA TGTGCCAGCAGCTCAGACAGGACCTCGATACGGGAGCAGTTCTTC. It specifies CASSSDRTSIREQFF.

The chain couples TRBV7-3 to TRBJ2-7; possible D gene TRBD1, 5 bases. Germline V gene data show CDR1 as SGHTA and CDR2 as FQGTGA. The CDR3 length is 14 residues. V was shortened by 5 bases and J by 1 base, with 12 bases between the two germline ends. The CDR3 DNA reads as TGTGCCAGCAGCCTCTCAACAGGATCCTACGAGCAGTACTTC. Translating gives CASSLSTGSYEQYF.

In this sample, this clone turned up once. V gene TRBV19 combines with J gene TRBJ2-7; D is unresolved. V was trimmed by 5 bases and J by 3 bases, leaving 11 bases between them. Germline V gives CDR1 LNHDA, CDR2 SQIVND (reference sequence). The CDR3 loop spans 13 amino acids. CDR3 loop: CASSAGALYEQYF. CDR3 in DNA: TGTGCCAGTAGTGCCGGAGCACTCTACGAGCAGTACTTC.

V gene TRBV30 combines with J gene TRBJ2-5, with 9 positions matching TRBD1. CDR3 length equals 14 residues. Losses at the gene ends were 2 bases for V and 4 bases for J; bases not matched to a gene: 5. The germline V gene encodes CDR1 GTSNPN and CDR2 SVGIG (reference sequence). CDR3 DNA: TGTGCCTGGAGTAGGGGACAGGGAACAGAGACCCAGTACTTC. It encodes CAWSRGQGTETQYF.

This chain connects TRBV7-2 to TRBJ2-1, with D possibly TRBD2 on 6 matching bases. The germline V gene encodes CDR1 SGHTA and CDR2 FQGNSA. Deletions cut 5 bases from V and 9 bases from J, with 23 bases between. This CDR3 has 16 amino acids. CDR3 coding DNA: TGTGCCAGCAGCGAAGCGGGTAGCCACGTCCGCTCTGAGCAGTTCTTC. Amino acid sequence: CASSEAGSHVRSEQFF.

The genes are TRBV12-3 or TRBV12-4 and TRBJ2-5, with a tentative D call TRBD2 (6 bases). V gave up 3 bases and J gave up 6 bases, with 8 bases separating them. This CDR3 has 12 residues. For the CDR3, the DNA is TGTGCCAGCAGTTTCGGGGGAAAGACCCAGTACTTC. Residues: CASSFGGKTQYF.

The chain recombines TRBV3-1 (or the pseudogene TRBV3-2) with TRBJ1-2; tentatively, D is TRBD1 (5 bases). Germline CDR1 LGHDT, CDR2 YNNKEL (reference sequence). The CDR3 sequence is 15 residues long. Deletions cut 4 bases from V and 0 bases from J, with 12 bases between. CDR3 loop: CASSPLGGANYGYTF. CDR3 nucleotide sequence: TGTGCCAGCAGCCCTCTGGGGGGGGCTAACTATGGCTACACCTTC.

The chain employs TRBV7-2 and TRBJ1-2; TRBD1 matches 9 bases. Trimming cost V 5 bases and J 7 bases; bases outside gene matches: 8. This CDR3 is 14 amino acids long. CDR1 and CDR2 (germline): SGHTA, FQGNSA. The CDR3 is CASSLRDREAGYTF. The CDR3, as DNA: TGTGCCAGCAGCCTACGGGACAGGGAGGCTGGCTACACCTTC.

CDR3 sequence: CASSLDVGEGQPQHF. The CDR3, as DNA: TGTGCCAGCAGCTTAGACGTTGGGGAGGGCCAGCCCCAGCATTTT. The chain uses TRBV7-9 and TRBJ1-5; unclear D gene. V was trimmed by 1 base and J by 7 bases, leaving 14 bases between them. This CDR3 comprises 15 residues. Looked up from germline, CDR1 is SEHNR and CDR2 is FQNEAQ (reference sequence).

The chain is built from TRBV5-1 and TRBJ2-3; 7 bases agree with TRBD2. The ends lost 5 bases at V and 6 bases at J; junction bases unmatched: 15. Germline V gene sequence: CDR1 SGHRS, CDR2 YFSETQ. The CDR3 runs 16 residues. The CDR3 reads CASSTTGAGVMDTQYF. Here the CDR3 DNA reads TGCGCCAGCAGTACCACTGGGGCGGGGGTGATGGATACGCAGTATTTT.

This clone has only a few counts. This chain joins TRBV2 and TRBJ2-7; 8 bases fit TRBD1. V lost 9 bases to trimming and J lost 4 bases; unmatched junction nucleotides: 8. Germline CDR1 SNHLY, CDR2 FYNNEI. CDR3 length: 13 residues. CDR3 sequence reads: CASFDRGRYEQYF. CDR3 nucleotides: TGTGCCAGTTTCGACAGGGGTCGTTACGAGCAGTACTTC.

This clone appeared once. The chain recombines TRBV18 with TRBJ2-7, with TRBD1 as a possible D gene (5 bases). This CDR3 has 15 amino acids. From germline, CDR1 is KGHSH and CDR2 LQKENI. The V gene lost 0 bases and the J gene lost 4 bases, with 13 bases spanning the gap. The CDR3 coding sequence is TGTGCCAGCTCACCACCAACAGGCGGAGATTACGAGCAGTACTTC. Translated, it gives CASSPPTGGDYEQYF. Variable domain in full (rest from reference TRBV18 and TRBJ2-7): NAGVMQNPRHLVRRRGQEARLRCSPMKGHSHVYWYRQLPEEGLKFMVYLQKENIIDESGMPKERFSAEFPKEGPSILRIQQVVRGDSAAYFCASSPPTGGDYEQYFGPGTRLTVT.

J is TRBJ2-1 and V is TRBV2; 10 positions agree with TRBD2. Germline loops: CDR1 SNHLY, CDR2 FYNNEI. The ends lost 7 bases at V and 2 bases at J; junction bases unmatched: 5. The CDR3 is made up of 15 amino acids. The CDR3 DNA reads TGTGCCAGCACCCAGCGGGGGGGCCCCTACAATGAGCAGTTCTTC. This gives the protein CASTQRGGPYNEQFF. The variable domain in full, with the rest retrieved from reference TRBV2 and TRBJ2-1, is EPEVTQTPSHQVTQMGQEVILRCVPISNHLYFYWYRQILGQKVEFLVSFYNNEISEKSEIFDDQFSVERPDGSNFTLKIRSTKLEDSAMYFCASTQRGGPYNEQFFGPGTRLTVL.

V usage is TRBV28 and J usage is TRBJ1-5; D unresolved. This CDR3 is 15 amino acids long. Germline loops: CDR1 MDHEN, CDR2 SYDVKM. Between the trimmed V and J ends, which lost 3 bases and 6 bases, there was a span of 15 bases. The CDR3 bases are TGTGCCAGCAGTTTTATAGCCGGGGTCGGTCAGCCCCAGCATTTT. It yields the protein CASSFIAGVGQPQHF.

V and J are TRBV6-5 and TRBJ2-7, with a weak D call TRBD1 (6 bases). The V and J ends lost 2 bases and 6 bases respectively, with 17 bases between them. Germline CDR1 MNHEY, CDR2 SVGAGI. The CDR3 totals 15 residues. CDR3 DNA sequence: TGTGCCAGCAGTTACCATGTTGGTGGGGGCGGCGAGCAGTACTTC. Encoded protein: CASSYHVGGGGEQYF.

The genes are TRBV4-3 and TRBJ2-7, with D unclear. Germline assignment: CDR1 LGHNA and CDR2 YSLEER. The V and J ends lost 1 base and 1 base respectively, with 5 bases between them. The CDR3 is made up of 13 amino acids. DNA of the CDR3: TGCGCCAGCAGCCAAGTGTCTTCCTACGAGCAGTACTTC. It codes for CASSQVSSYEQYF.

The table lists this clone with a few counts. This chain uses TRBV19 with TRBJ1-5; 7 bases are a match to TRBD1. V lost 5 bases to trimming and J lost 4 bases; unmatched junction nucleotides: 8. The CDR3 sequence is 15 residues long. The germline CDR1 and CDR2 sequences are LNHDA and SQIVND (reference sequence). The CDR3 here is CASSARDRPNQPQHF. The CDR3 DNA reads as TGTGCCAGTAGTGCCCGGGACAGACCAAATCAGCCCCAGCATTTT.

The V call is TRBV6-2 or TRBV6-3, the J call TRBJ1-2; 7 nucleotides match TRBD1. The V segment lost 0 bases and the J segment 7 bases; nucleotides outside the gene matches: 2. The CDR3 is 13 amino acids. Germline assignment: CDR1 MNHEY and CDR2 SVGEGT. The DNA for the CDR3 is TGTGCCAGCAGTTACTCGTCAGGGGGTGGCTACACCTTC. Encoded protein: CASSYSSGGGYTF.

The chain is built from TRBV5-1 and TRBJ2-1; D not certain. V was trimmed by 4 bases and J by 3 bases, leaving 11 bases between them. CDR1 and CDR2 (germline): SGHRS, YFSETQ. The CDR3 is 14 residues long. The CDR3 reads CASSPTIHYNEQFF. The DNA for the CDR3 is TGCGCCAGCAGCCCTACTATTCACTACAATGAGCAGTTCTTC.

The chain couples TRBV2 to TRBJ2-5, with D maybe TRBD2 (6 bases). V was cut by 1 base and J by 5 bases, with 20 bases left in between. This CDR3 spans 17 amino acids. CDR1 is SNHLY, CDR2 FYNNEI, per germline. CDR3 sequence (DNA): TGTGCCAGCAGTGAAGAAAAGGGAGCGGGTTGGGGGGAGACCCAGTACTTC. The encoded protein is CASSEEKGAGWGETQYF. Filled out from reference TRBV2 and TRBJ2-5, the complete variable domain reads EPEVTQTPSHQVTQMGQEVILRCVPISNHLYFYWYRQILGQKVEFLVSFYNNEISEKSEIFDDQFSVERPDGSNFTLKIRSTKLEDSAMYFCASSEEKGAGWGETQYFGPGTRLLVL.

The chain joins TRBV24-1 to TRBJ2-3, with 7 bases aligning to TRBD1. V gave up 6 bases and J gave up 5 bases; unmatched junction bases: 7. The CDR3 consists of 14 residues. Germline V gives CDR1 KGHDR, CDR2 SFDVKD. CDR3 nucleotides: TGTGCCACCAGTCGAACGGCAGGGGGAGATACGCAGTATTTT. Its protein product is CATSRTAGGDTQYF.

This sequence joins TRBV5-4 and TRBJ1-2; a weak D match, TRBD1 (6 bases). The germline CDR1 and CDR2 sequences are SGHNT and YYREEE (reference sequence). The CDR3 contains 13 residues. With 0 bases removed from V and 10 bases from J, the gap between germline ends came to 13 bases. This chain's CDR3 is CASSLAGAPFYTF. In DNA, the CDR3 is TGTGCCAGCAGCTTGGCAGGGGCGCCCTTCTACACCTTC.

The chain combines TRBV3-1 (or the pseudogene TRBV3-2) with TRBJ1-2; tentatively, D is TRBD1 (6 bases). Germline values: CDR1 LGHDT, CDR2 YNNKEL (reference sequence). V lost 1 base and J 8 bases, leaving 17 bases between the germline ends. The CDR3 loop spans 15 amino acids. CDR3 sequence (DNA): TGTGCCAGCAGCCAAGTGTCCGGGACACCAGTCGGCTACACCTTC. Protein product: CASSQVSGTPVGYTF.

The chain is built from TRBV5-1 and TRBJ2-7, with TRBD1 identical over 8 bases. V lost 4 bases and J lost 0; bases outside the gene matches: 6. Germline V gene sequence: CDR1 SGHRS, CDR2 YFSETQ. The CDR3 contains 15 residues. The CDR3 coding sequence is TGCGCCAGCAGCCGGCCGGGACAGGCCTCCTACGAGCAGTACTTC. It yields the protein CASSRPGQASYEQYF.

This chain uses TRBV7-9 with TRBJ2-7, with 7 nucleotides matching TRBD1. CDR1 is SEHNR and CDR2 is FQNEAQ in the germline V gene (reference sequence). The CDR3 contains 17 residues. Trimming cost V 5 bases and J 0 bases; bases outside gene matches: 13. In DNA form, the CDR3 reads TGTGCCAGCAGCACGACCCGGACAGGATTAAGCTCCTACGAGCAGTACTTC. It yields the protein CASSTTRTGLSSYEQYF.

The genes are TRBV12-3 or TRBV12-4 and TRBJ1-1; weak D call: TRBD1 (5 bases). V lost 6 bases and J lost 0, with 8 bases in between. CDR3 length: 13 residues. CDR3 amino acids: CASSLTVNTEAFF. The CDR3 DNA follows: TGTGCCAGCAGCCTGACAGTGAACACTGAAGCTTTCTTT.